This T cell receptor beta chain was identified during a study of cytomegalovirus exposure and HLA in healthy donors. This clone came up a few times. Its antigen is unidentified. Whole-study findings and limits: DRB1 showed the most TCR associations and HLA-C the fewest in a later analysis, as rates varied by HLA locus. In a later analysis, at a false discovery rate of 0.05, under 20,000 TCR beta sequences were associated with HLA alleles.

The PCR used 60 Vbeta and 13 Jbeta primers. Sequencing was performed with immunoSEQ multiplex PCR; in TCRdb, only in-frame clones are kept and a portion is missing. Of approximately 100,000 clones listed, around 10% were seen once; the top ten hold more than 5%. The sequenced sample was PBMCs. The origin of this receptor is a man aged 35-49 years in good health and CMV-seropositive.

This chain's CDR3 is CASSKFLSNEKLFF. As DNA, the CDR3 is TGTGCCAGCAGCAAATTTCTGTCTAATGAAAAACTGTTTTTT. The rearrangement joins TRBV4-2 to TRBJ1-4; D unclear. V lost 5 bases and J lost 3, with 10 bases in between. The CDR3 has 14 amino acids. Germline V gene lookup returns CDR1 LGHNA and CDR2 YNFKEQ.